A single TCR beta chain is shown here with its context. Its target is unknown. This sample is part of a study of T cell responses to AZD1222 COVID-19 vaccine. Libraries were prepared by immunoSEQ multiplex PCR; TCRdb keeps only in-frame clonotypes and omits some of them. The sample consists of some 160,000 clones, almost 90% of them appearing once. Study-level findings and limits: The study identified only 6 or 7 AZD1222 recipients as seropositive at baseline.

There are 11 residues in the CDR3. Germline assignment: CDR1 SEHNR and CDR2 FQNEAQ (reference sequence). V was clipped by 5 bases and J by 6 bases, with 7 bases between them. The chain uses TRBV7-9 and TRBJ1-2, with D unresolved. The TCR was taken from an adult in good health. Specimen: peripheral blood, collected on day 0 of AZD1222 vaccination. As DNA, the CDR3 is TGTGCCAGCAGCGCGGGCAATGGCTACACCTTC. Translated, it gives CASSAGNGYTF.